Listed here are 17 T cell receptor beta chains from one sample, sequenced in a study of PD-L1 blockade in urothelial cancer. Profiled with immunoSEQ multiplex PCR; TCRdb holds only in-frame clones, not every one. This sample has approximately 100,000 clones; around 82% occur once, and the top ten carry approximately 2.4%. The material was PBMCs, obtained around atezolizumab (anti-PD-L1) treatment. The receptors come from a man over 45 with urothelial cancer.

V is TRBV28 and J is TRBJ2-7, with D maybe TRBD1 (6 bases). V was shortened by 5 bases and J by 3 bases, with 8 bases between the two germline ends. Germline V CDR1 and CDR2: MDHEN, SYDVKM. This CDR3 is 12 amino acids long. The DNA of the CDR3 is TGTGCCAGCAGTGTACAGGGCTACGAGCAGTACTTC. It codes for CASSVQGYEQYF. Supplemented by reference TRBV28 and TRBJ2-7, the full variable domain reads DVKVTQSSRYLVKRTGEKVFLECVQDMDHENMFWYRQDPGLGLRLIYFSYDVKMKEKGDIPEGYSVSREKKERFSLILESASTNQTSMYLCASSVQGYEQYFGPGTRLTVT.

The V gene is TRBV5-1, the J gene TRBJ2-2; 13 nucleotides align to TRBD2. Germline V lookup: CDR1 SGHRS, CDR2 YFSETQ. V dropped 4 bases and J dropped 0; count of bases not matched to a gene: 6. The CDR3 length is 18 residues. CDR3: CASSSRLAGGSNTGELFF. DNA for the CDR3: TGCGCCAGCAGCAGTAGACTAGCGGGAGGCTCGAACACCGGGGAGCTGTTTTTT.

The chain uses TRBV6-1 and TRBJ2-1, with 15 bases matching TRBD2. CDR3 length equals 15 residues. Germline V CDR1 and CDR2: MNHNS, SASEGT. V gave up 8 bases and J gave up 8 bases; unmatched junction bases: 7. The CDR3 region is CASSRTSGRAYEQFF. In nucleotides, the CDR3 is TGTGCCAGCTCCCGGACTAGCGGGAGGGCCTATGAGCAGTTCTTC.

This clone was counted between two and nine times. This chain connects TRBV27 to TRBJ2-1; TRBD2 is a possible D gene (6 bases). The V gene's germline CDR1 is MNHEY and CDR2 SMNVEV (reference sequence). V lost 2 bases and J lost 6, with 14 bases in between. The CDR3 is 15 amino acids. CDR3 in DNA: TGTGCCAGCAGTTTACCGCTAGCGACCCGCAATGAGCAGTTCTTC. Protein product: CASSLPLATRNEQFF.

To note about this clone: This CDR3 is also generated by other DNA sequences in the sample. The chain recombines TRBV18 with TRBJ2-7, with unresolved D. Trimming shortened V by 3 bases and J by 2 bases, and 8 bases separated the two germline ends. The CDR3 contains 13 residues. The V gene's germline CDR1 is KGHSH and CDR2 LQKENI. The CDR3 bases are TGTGCCAGCTCACCTACGGGTACCTACGAGCAGTACTTC. Amino acid sequence: CASSPTGTYEQYF.

CDR3 DNA sequence: TGTGCCAGTAGTAGGCACCAAGAGACCCAGTACTTC. Protein sequence: CASSRHQETQYF. This chain uses TRBV19 with TRBJ2-5; D gene unclear. Trimming pared 4 bases from V and 0 bases from J, leaving 3 bases between. Germline V gives CDR1 LNHDA, CDR2 SQIVND (reference sequence). This CDR3 has 12 residues.

There are a few counts of this clone. The V call is TRBV6-6, the J call TRBJ2-5; 10 positions agree with TRBD1. Germline CDR1 MNHNY, CDR2 SVGAGI (reference sequence). This CDR3 comprises 16 residues. J lost 4 bases, V lost 6 bases, and 11 bases had no gene match. CDR3 DNA: TGTGCCAGCAGCCCAAACCCCGGGACAGGGGTAGAGACCCAGTACTTC. Translated: CASSPNPGTGVETQYF.

This rearrangement joins TRBV18 to TRBJ1-1; the match to TRBD1 covers 7 bases. The CDR3 runs to 14 residues. V was clipped by 2 bases and J by 0 bases; unmatched bases: 0. Germline V CDR1 and CDR2: KGHSH, LQKENI. The CDR3 DNA follows: TGTGCCAGCTCACCAGGGACAGTGAACACTGAAGCTTTCTTT. Amino acids: CASSPGTVNTEAFF.

This chain joins TRBV18 and TRBJ2-3, with a tentative D call TRBD1 (7 bases). Germline loops: CDR1 KGHSH, CDR2 LQKENI. V was clipped by 6 bases and J by 0 bases, with 13 bases between them. The CDR3 spans 15 residues. The chain's CDR3 is CASSPTGTSTDTQYF. CDR3 in DNA: TGTGCCAGCTCCCCGACAGGGACTAGCACAGATACGCAGTATTTT.

This clone was counted at least ten times. The V gene is TRBV28, the J gene TRBJ2-1; tentatively, D is TRBD2 (5 bases). The CDR3 has 11 residues. The V end lost 7 bases, the J end lost 9 bases, and 10 bases lay between the germline ends. Germline CDR1 and CDR2: MDHEN and SYDVKM. The CDR3 spells CASTDGVEQFF. DNA for the CDR3: TGTGCCAGCACAGACGGGGTTGAGCAGTTCTTC.

The chain carries TRBV7-2 and TRBJ2-7; unclear D gene. CDR1 and CDR2 from the germline V gene are SGHTA and FQGNSA. V lost 5 bases, J lost 2 bases, and 4 bases lay in between. CDR3 size: 11 residues. CDR3 region: CASSAAYEQYF. CDR3 nucleotides: TGTGCCAGCAGCGCAGCCTACGAGCAGTACTTC.

The V gene is TRBV28, the J gene TRBJ1-6; 9 nucleotides match TRBD1. Germline V CDR1 and CDR2: MDHEN, SYDVKM. The CDR3 is made up of 20 amino acids. The J segment lost 0 bases and the V segment lost 6 bases, leaving 15 bases of the junction unmatched. In nucleotides, the CDR3 is TGTGCCAGCAGGCTGCTCTCGCCCGGGACAGGGAGCTCCTATAATTCACCCCTCCACTTT. It yields the protein CASRLLSPGTGSSYNSPLHF.

This chain links TRBV5-6 with TRBJ1-2; 7 nucleotides line up with TRBD1. This CDR3 has 12 residues. Trimming removed 4 bases from V and 5 bases from J; junction bases left unmatched: 2. Germline CDR1 and CDR2: SGHDT and YYEEEE. CDR3 in amino acids: CASSPDRYGYTF. In nucleotides, the CDR3 is TGTGCCAGCAGCCCGGACAGGTATGGCTACACCTTC. Full variable domain (missing parts from reference TRBV5-6 and TRBJ1-2): DAGVTQSPTHLIKTRGQQVTLRCSPKSGHDTVSWYQQALGQGPQFIFQYYEEEERQRGNFPDRFSGHQFPNYSSELNVNALLLGDSALYLCASSPDRYGYTFGSGTRLTVV.

Turning to this clone: The same CDR3 is also encoded by other DNA sequences in this sample. The chain couples TRBV18 to TRBJ1-2; tentatively, D is TRBD1 (5 bases). V shed 2 bases and J shed 8 bases, with 9 bases lying between them. Looked up from germline, CDR1 is KGHSH and CDR2 is LQKENI. The CDR3 runs 12 residues. CDR3 in DNA: TGTGCCAGCTCACCAATCCAGGGAGGCTACACCTTC. Translating it yields CASSPIQGGYTF. Drawing the rest from reference TRBV18 and TRBJ1-2, the complete variable domain is NAGVMQNPRHLVRRRGQEARLRCSPMKGHSHVYWYRQLPEEGLKFMVYLQKENIIDESGMPKERFSAEFPKEGPSILRIQQVVRGDSAAYFCASSPIQGGYTFGSGTRLTVV.

The CDR3 sequence: CASSSPGGGLSQPQHF. The CDR3 coding sequence is TGTGCCAGCAGTTCGCCGGGGGGGGGATTGAGTCAGCCCCAGCATTTT. The V gene is TRBV28, the J gene TRBJ1-5, with D tentatively TRBD1 (5 bases). V was shortened by 4 bases and J by 6 bases, with 19 bases between the two germline ends. Looked up from germline, CDR1 is MDHEN and CDR2 is SYDVKM. The CDR3 consists of 16 residues.

The chain uses TRBV10-3 and TRBJ1-2, with a weak D call TRBD1 (5 bases). Per germline, CDR1 ENHRY and CDR2 SYGVKD. CDR3 size: 15 residues. With 4 bases removed from V and 4 bases from J, the gap between germline ends came to 16 bases. CDR3 region: CAISANDGGIYGYTF. As DNA, the CDR3 is TGTGCCATCAGTGCTAATGACGGGGGAATCTATGGCTACACCTTC.

The chain is built from TRBV4-1 and TRBJ1-4; perhaps TRBD1 as D (5 bases). Germline CDR1 MGHRA, CDR2 YSYEKL. The CDR3 sequence is 17 residues long. Trimming removed 4 bases at V and 6 bases at J, with 21 bases between. Here the CDR3 DNA reads TGCGCCAGCAGCCCTTATCCCGGGACTACCGAATATGAAAAACTGTTTTTT. This sequence encodes CASSPYPGTTEYEKLFF.